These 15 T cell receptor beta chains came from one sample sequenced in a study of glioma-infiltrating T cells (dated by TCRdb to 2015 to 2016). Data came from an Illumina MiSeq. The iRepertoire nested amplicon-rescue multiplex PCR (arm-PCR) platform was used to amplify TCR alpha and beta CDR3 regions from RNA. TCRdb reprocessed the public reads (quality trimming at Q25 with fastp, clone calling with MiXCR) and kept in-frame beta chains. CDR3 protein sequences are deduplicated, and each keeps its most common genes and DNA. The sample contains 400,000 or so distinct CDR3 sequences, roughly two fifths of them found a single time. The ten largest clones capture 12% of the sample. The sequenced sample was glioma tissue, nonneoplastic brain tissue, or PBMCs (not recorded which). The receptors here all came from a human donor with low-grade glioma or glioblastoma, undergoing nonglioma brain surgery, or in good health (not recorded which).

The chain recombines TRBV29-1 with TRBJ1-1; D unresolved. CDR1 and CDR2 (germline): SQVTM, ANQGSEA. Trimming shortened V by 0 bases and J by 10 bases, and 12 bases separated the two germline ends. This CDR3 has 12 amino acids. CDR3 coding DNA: TGCAGCGTTGAAGATTACAGTGCTACAGCTTTCTTT. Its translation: CSVEDYSATAFF.

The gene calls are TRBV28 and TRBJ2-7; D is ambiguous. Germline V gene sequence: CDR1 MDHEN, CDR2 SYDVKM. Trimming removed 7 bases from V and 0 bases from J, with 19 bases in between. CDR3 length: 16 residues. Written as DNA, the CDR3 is TGTGCCAGCACCCCCCCTCCGTGGCTTCCCTCCTACGAGCAGTACTTC. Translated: CASTPPPWLPSYEQYF.

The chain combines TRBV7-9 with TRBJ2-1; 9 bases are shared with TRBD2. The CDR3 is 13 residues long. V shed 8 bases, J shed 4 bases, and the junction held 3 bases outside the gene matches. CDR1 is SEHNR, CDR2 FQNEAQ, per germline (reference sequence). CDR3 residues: CASGLALYNEQFF. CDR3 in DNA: TGTGCCAGCGGACTAGCGCTTTACAATGAGCAGTTCTTC.

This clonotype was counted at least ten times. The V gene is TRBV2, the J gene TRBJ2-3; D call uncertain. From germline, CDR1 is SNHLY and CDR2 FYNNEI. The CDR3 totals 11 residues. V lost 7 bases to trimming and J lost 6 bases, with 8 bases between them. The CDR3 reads CASKYQDTQYF. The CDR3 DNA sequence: TGTGCCAGCAAGTACCAGGATACGCAGTATTTT.

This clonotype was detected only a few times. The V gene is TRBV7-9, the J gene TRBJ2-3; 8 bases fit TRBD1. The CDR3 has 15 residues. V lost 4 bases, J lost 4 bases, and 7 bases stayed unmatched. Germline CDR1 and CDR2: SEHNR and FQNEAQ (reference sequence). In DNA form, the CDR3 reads TGTGCCAGCAGCTCAACGGACAGGGACCCAGATACGCAGTATTTT. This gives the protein CASSSTDRDPDTQYF.

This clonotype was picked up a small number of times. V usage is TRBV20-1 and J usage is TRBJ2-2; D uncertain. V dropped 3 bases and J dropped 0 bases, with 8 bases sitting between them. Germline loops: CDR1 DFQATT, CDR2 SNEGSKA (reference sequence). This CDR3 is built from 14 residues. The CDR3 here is CSASLLANTGELFF. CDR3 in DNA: TGCAGTGCTAGTTTGCTAGCGAACACCGGGGAGCTGTTTTTT.

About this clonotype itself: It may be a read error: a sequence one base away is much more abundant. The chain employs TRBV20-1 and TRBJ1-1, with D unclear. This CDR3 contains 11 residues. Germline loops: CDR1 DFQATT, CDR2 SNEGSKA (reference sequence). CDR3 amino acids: CRGNSGAEALF. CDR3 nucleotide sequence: TGCAGGGGAAATTCTGGAGCTGAAGCTCTCTTT.

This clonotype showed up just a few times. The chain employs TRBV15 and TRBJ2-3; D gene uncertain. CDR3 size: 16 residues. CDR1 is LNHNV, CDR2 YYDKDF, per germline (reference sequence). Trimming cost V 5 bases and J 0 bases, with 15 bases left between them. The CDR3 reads CATSPPGRFSTDTQYF. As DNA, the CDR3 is TGTGCCACCAGCCCACCCGGGCGGTTTAGCACAGATACGCAGTATTTT.

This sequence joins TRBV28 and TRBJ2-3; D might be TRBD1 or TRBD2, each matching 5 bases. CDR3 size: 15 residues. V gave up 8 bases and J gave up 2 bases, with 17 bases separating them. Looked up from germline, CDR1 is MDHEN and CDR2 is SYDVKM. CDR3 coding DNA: TGTGCCAGCGGTATAGAGGGGCTTTACACAGATACGCAGTATTTT. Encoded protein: CASGIEGLYTDTQYF.

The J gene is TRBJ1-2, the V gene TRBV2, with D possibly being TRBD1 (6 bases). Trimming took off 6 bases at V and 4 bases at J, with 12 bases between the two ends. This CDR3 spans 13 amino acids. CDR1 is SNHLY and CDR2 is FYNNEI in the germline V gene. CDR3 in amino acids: CASRGRGTYGYTF. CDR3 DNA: TGTGCCAGCAGAGGCAGGGGAACCTATGGCTACACCTTC.

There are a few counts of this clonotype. The CDR3 here is CSVELDLYEQYF. CDR3 sequence (DNA): TGCAGCGTTGAGCTAGACTTGTACGAGCAGTACTTC. The chain has TRBV29-1 and TRBJ2-7; D not resolved. Looked up from germline, CDR1 is SQVTM and CDR2 is ANQGSEA. Trimming stripped 3 bases from V and 4 bases from J, with 10 bases between. The CDR3 has 12 amino acids.

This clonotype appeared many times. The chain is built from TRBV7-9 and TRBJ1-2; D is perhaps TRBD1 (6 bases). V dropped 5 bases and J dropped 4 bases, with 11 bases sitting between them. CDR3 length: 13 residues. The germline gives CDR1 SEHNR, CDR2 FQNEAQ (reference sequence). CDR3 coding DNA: TGTGCCAGCAGCGGTATGACAGGCTATGGCTACACCTTC. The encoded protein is CASSGMTGYGYTF.

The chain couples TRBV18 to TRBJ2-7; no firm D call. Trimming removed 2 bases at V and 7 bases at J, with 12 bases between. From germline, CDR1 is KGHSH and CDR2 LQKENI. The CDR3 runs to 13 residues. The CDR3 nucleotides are TGTGCCAGCTCACCATTGGGCCCGCAGGAGCAGTACTTC. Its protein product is CASSPLGPQEQYF.

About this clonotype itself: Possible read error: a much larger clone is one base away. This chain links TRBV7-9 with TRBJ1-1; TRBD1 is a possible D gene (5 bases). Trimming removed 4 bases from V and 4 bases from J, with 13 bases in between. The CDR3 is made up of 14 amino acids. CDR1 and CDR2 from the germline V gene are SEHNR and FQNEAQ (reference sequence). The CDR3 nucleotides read TGTGCCAGCAGCTCCGAGGTGGGGACCACTGAAGCTTTCTTT. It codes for CASSSEVGTTEAFF.

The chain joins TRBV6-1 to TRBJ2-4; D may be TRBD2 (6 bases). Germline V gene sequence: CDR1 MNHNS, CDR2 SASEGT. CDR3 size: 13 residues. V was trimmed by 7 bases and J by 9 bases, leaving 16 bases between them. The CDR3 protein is CASKPRRGSIQYF. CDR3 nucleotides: TGTGCCAGCAAACCTAGGAGGGGAAGCATTCAGTACTTC.